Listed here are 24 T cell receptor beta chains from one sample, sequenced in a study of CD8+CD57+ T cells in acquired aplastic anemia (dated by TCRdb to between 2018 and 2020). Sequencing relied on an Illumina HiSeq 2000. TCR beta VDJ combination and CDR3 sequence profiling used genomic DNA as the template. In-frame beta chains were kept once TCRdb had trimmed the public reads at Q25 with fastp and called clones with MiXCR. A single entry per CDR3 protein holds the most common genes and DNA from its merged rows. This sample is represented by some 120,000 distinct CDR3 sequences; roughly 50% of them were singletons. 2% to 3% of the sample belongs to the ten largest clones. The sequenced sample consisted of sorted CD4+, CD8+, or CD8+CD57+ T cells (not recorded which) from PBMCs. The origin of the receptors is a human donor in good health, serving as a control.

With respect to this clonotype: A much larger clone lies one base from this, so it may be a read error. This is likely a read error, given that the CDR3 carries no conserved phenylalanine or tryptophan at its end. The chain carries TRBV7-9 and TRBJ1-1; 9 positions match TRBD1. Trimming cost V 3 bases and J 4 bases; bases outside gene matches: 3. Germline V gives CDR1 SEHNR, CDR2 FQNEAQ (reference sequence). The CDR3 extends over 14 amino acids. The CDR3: CASSFRTGVTEAFL. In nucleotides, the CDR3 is TGTGCCAGCAGCTTCCGGACAGGGGTCACTGAAGCTTTCCTT.

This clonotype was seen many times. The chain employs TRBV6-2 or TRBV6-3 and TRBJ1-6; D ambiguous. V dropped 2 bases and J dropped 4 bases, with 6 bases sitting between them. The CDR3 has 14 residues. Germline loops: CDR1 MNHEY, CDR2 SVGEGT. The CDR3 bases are TGTGCCAGCAGTTACAGGCAGTATAATTCACCCCTCCACTTT. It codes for CASSYRQYNSPLHF.

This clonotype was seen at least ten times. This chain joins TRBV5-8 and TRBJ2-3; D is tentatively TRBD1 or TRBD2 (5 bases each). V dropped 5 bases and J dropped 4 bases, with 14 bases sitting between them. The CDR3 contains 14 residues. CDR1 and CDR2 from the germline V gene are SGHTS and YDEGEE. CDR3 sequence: CASSQLQGPDTQYF. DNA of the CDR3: TGTGCCAGCAGTCAGCTGCAGGGACCAGATACGCAGTATTTT.

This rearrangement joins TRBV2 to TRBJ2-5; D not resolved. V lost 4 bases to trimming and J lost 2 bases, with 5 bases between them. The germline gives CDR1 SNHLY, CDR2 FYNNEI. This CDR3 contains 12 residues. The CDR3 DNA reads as TGTGCCAGCAGTGGTGCTCAAGAGACCCAGTACTTC. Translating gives CASSGAQETQYF.

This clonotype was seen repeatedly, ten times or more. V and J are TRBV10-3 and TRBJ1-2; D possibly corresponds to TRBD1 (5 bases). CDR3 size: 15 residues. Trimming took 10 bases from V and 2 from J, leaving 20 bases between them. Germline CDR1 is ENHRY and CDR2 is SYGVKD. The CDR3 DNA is TGTGCCACCAGATGGGGCTTGGCAACCAACTATGGCTACACCTTC. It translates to CATRWGLATNYGYTF.

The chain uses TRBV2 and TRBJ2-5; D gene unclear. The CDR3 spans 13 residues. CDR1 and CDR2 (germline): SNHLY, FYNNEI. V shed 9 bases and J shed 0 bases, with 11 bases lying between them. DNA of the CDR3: TGTGCCAGTTGGGTGGGATACCAAGAGACCCAGTACTTC. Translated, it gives CASWVGYQETQYF.

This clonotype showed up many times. DNA of the CDR3: TGTGCCAGCAGCTCGATAGCGACCCACTCCTACAATGAGCAGTTCTTC. This sequence encodes CASSSIATHSYNEQFF. This chain connects TRBV7-9 to TRBJ2-1, with D maybe TRBD2 (5 bases). Germline-derived CDR1 and CDR2 are SEHNR and FQNEAQ (reference sequence). CDR3 length equals 16 residues. The V and J ends lost 4 bases and 0 bases respectively, with 13 bases between them.

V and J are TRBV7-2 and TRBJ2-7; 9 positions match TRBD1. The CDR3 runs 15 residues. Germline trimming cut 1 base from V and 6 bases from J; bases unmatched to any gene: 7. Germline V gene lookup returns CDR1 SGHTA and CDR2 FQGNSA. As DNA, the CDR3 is TGTGCCAGCAGCTTAGGGCCGGGACAGGGAGGCGAGCAGTACTTC. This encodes CASSLGPGQGGEQYF.

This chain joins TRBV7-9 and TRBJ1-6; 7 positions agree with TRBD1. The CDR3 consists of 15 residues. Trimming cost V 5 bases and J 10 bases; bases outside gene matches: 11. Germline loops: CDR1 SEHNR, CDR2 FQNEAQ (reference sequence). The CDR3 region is CASSEDRVGPSPLHF. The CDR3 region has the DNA TGTGCCAGCAGCGAAGACAGGGTAGGACCCTCACCCCTCCACTTT.

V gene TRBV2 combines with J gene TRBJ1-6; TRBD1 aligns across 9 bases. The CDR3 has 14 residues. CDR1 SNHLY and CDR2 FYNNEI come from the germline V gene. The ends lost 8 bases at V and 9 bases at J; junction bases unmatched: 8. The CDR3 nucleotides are TGTGCCAGCGGGGACAGGGCAGGCAGTTCACCCCTCCACTTT. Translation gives CASGDRAGSSPLHF.

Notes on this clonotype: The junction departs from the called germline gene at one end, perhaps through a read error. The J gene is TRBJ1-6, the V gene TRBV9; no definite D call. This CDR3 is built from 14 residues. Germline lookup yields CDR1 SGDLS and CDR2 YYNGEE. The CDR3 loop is CASSVGRTYSPLHF. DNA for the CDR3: TGTGCTAGCAGCGTAGGGCGGACCTATTCACCCCTCCACTTT.

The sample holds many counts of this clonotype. The CDR3 loop reads CASRTDGTFYEQYF. The CDR3, as DNA: TGTGCCAGCAGAACAGACGGGACTTTCTACGAGCAGTACTTC. The rearrangement uses TRBV28 and TRBJ2-7, with a weak D call TRBD2 (6 bases). With 6 bases removed from V and 3 bases from J, the gap between germline ends came to 15 bases. The germline CDR1 and CDR2 sequences are MDHEN and SYDVKM. The CDR3 runs 14 residues. Drawing the rest from reference TRBV28 and TRBJ2-7, the complete variable domain is DVKVTQSSRYLVKRTGEKVFLECVQDMDHENMFWYRQDPGLGLRLIYFSYDVKMKEKGDIPEGYSVSREKKERFSLILESASTNQTSMYLCASRTDGTFYEQYFGPGTRLTVT.

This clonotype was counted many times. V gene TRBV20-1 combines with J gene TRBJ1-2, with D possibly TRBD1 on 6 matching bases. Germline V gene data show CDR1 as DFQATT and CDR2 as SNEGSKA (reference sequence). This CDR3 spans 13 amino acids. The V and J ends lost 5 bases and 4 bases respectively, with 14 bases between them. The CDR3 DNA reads TGCAGTGCTCACAGGGAGGCGACCTATGGCTACACCTTC. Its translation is CSAHREATYGYTF.

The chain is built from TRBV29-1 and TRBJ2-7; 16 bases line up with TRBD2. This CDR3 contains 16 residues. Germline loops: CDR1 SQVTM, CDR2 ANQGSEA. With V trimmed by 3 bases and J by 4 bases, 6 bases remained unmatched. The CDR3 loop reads CSVDPGTSGGAYEQYF. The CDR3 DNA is TGCAGCGTTGACCCCGGGACTAGCGGGGGGGCTTACGAGCAGTACTTC.

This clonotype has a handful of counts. The chain's CDR3 is CASSLRTGRLNTEAFF. The CDR3, as DNA: TGCGCCAGCAGCTTGAGAACAGGGAGGTTGAACACTGAAGCTTTCTTT. This chain uses TRBV5-1 with TRBJ1-1; the D gene is possibly TRBD1 (6 bases). The length of the CDR3 is 16 residues. Germline lookup yields CDR1 SGHRS and CDR2 YFSETQ. V gave up 1 base and J gave up 0 bases, with 13 bases separating them.

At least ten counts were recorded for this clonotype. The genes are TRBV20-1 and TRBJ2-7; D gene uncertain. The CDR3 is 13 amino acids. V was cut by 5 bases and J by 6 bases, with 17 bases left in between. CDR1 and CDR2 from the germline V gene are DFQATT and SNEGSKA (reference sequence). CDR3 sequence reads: CSAPQRVGGEQYF. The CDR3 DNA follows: TGCAGTGCTCCGCAGAGAGTGGGCGGCGAGCAGTACTTC.

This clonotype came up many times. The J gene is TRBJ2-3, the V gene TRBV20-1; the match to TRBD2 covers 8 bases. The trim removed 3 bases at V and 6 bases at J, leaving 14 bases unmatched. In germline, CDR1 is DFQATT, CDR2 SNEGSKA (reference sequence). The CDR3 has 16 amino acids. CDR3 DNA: TGCAGTGCTAGGACAGTCAAACCGGGACTAGTTGATACGCAGTATTTT. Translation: CSARTVKPGLVDTQYF.

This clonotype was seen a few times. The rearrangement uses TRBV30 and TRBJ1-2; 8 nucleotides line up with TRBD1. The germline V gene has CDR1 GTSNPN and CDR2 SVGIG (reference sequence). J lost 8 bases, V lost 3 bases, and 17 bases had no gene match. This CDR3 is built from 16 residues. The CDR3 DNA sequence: TGTGCCTGGAGACGTATGAGCGATACAGGGGGAGAGGGCTACACCTTC. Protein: CAWRRMSDTGGEGYTF.

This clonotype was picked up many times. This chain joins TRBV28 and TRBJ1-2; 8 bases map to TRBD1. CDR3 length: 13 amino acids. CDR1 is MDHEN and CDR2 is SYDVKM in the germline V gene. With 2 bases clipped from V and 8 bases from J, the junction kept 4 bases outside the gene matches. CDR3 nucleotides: TGTGCCAGCAGTTTACAGGGGGCGCGAGGCTACACCTTC. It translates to CASSLQGARGYTF.

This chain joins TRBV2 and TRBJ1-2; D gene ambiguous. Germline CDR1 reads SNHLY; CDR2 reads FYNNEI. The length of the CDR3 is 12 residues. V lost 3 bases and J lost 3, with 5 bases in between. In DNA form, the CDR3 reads TGTGCCAGCAGTGAGTACGACTATGGCTACACCTTC. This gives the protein CASSEYDYGYTF.

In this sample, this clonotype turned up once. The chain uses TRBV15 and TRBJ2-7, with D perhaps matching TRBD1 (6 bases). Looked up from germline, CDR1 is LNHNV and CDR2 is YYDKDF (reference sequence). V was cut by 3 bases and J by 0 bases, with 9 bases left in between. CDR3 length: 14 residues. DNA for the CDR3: TGTGCCACCAGCAGCAGGACAGTCTCCTACGAGCAGTACTTC. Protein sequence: CATSSRTVSYEQYF.

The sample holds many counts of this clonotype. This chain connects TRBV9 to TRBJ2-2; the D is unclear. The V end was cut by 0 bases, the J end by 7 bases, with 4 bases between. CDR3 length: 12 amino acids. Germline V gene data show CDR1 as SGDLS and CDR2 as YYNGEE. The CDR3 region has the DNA TGTGCCAGCAGCGTAGATTTCGGGGAGCTGTTTTTT. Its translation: CASSVDFGELFF.

Here the CDR3 reads CATSSDAAGERPSTGELFF. CDR3 DNA sequence: TGTGCCACCAGCAGTGATGCTGCGGGAGAAAGGCCCAGCACCGGGGAGCTGTTTTTT. The chain employs TRBV15 and TRBJ2-2; 7 bases line up with TRBD2. V lost 3 bases, J lost 4 bases, and 17 bases stayed unmatched. Per the germline V gene, CDR1 is LNHNV and CDR2 is YYDKDF (reference sequence). The CDR3 runs to 19 residues.

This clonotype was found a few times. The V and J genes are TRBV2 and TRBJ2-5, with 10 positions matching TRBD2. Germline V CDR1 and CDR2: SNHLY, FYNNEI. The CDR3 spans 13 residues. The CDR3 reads CAVSGGAGETQYF. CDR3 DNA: TGTGCTGTCAGCGGGGGGGCGGGAGAGACCCAGTACTTC.